What follows are 19 T cell receptor beta chains derived from one specimen sequenced in a study of CD8+ T cells in alopecia areata. RNA was extracted and reverse transcribed into cDNA as the sequencing template. Libraries were prepared by immunoSEQ multiplex PCR; TCRdb keeps only in-frame clonotypes and omits some of them. The top ten clones hold 10% to 14% of a sample with 150,000 to 200,000 clones, roughly 53% of them seen once. Treatment described: oral pan-JAK inhibitor, 5-10 mg twice daily. This specimen consisted of CD8+ T cells sorted from blood, obtained at week 24, from a patient treated with tofacitinib. Receptors originate from a human donor with alopecia areata.

V is TRBV29-1 and J is TRBJ2-7; a possible D gene is TRBD2 (5 bases). CDR3 length: 13 amino acids. The V gene's germline CDR1 is SQVTM and CDR2 ANQGSEA. V gave up 4 bases and J gave up 5 bases, with 15 bases separating them. CDR3 bases: TGCAGCGTTGTCCCCCGGGGTTCGCACGAGCAGTACTTC. This translates into CSVVPRGSHEQYF.

The V call is TRBV29-1, the J call TRBJ1-4, with D maybe TRBD1 (5 bases). Germline V gene sequence: CDR1 SQVTM, CDR2 ANQGSEA. CDR3 length equals 12 residues. V lost 0 bases, J lost 12 bases, and 11 bases lay in between. CDR3 region: CSVEEGGAELFF. CDR3 in DNA: TGCAGCGTTGAAGAGGGAGGGGCGGAACTGTTTTTT.

J is TRBJ1-1 and V is TRBV6-1, with TRBD1 identical over 9 bases. The germline V gene encodes CDR1 MNHNS and CDR2 SASEGT. V lost 6 bases, J lost 1 base, and 6 bases stayed unmatched. The CDR3 totals 15 residues. In DNA, the CDR3 is TGTGCCAGCAGGACGCGGGGACAGGGGAACACTGAAGCTTTCTTT. The encoded protein is CASRTRGQGNTEAFF.

V is TRBV30 and J is TRBJ1-2; 7 positions match TRBD1. V dropped 3 bases and J dropped 1; count of bases not matched to a gene: 5. From germline, CDR1 is GTSNPN and CDR2 SVGIG (reference sequence). There are 14 residues in the CDR3. CDR3 protein: CAWRVRDSNYGYTF. The CDR3 DNA reads TGTGCCTGGAGAGTCCGGGACAGTAACTATGGCTACACCTTC.

This clone appeared a few times. The chain uses TRBV9 and TRBJ1-1, with D perhaps TRBD1 (5 bases). The CDR3 runs 17 residues. Germline-derived CDR1 and CDR2 are SGDLS and YYNGEE. Trimming removed 4 bases from V and 5 bases from J, with 24 bases in between. The CDR3 region has the DNA TGTGCCAGCAGCTCCAATCCAAAGGGACGTGGTAAGACTGAAGCTTTCTTT. This codes for CASSSNPKGRGKTEAFF.

The V gene is TRBV5-6, the J gene TRBJ2-3; 8 nucleotides match TRBD1. Trimming removed 1 base from V and 0 bases from J; junction bases left unmatched: 1. The germline V gene encodes CDR1 SGHDT and CDR2 YYEEEE. The CDR3 is 15 residues long. The CDR3: CASSLRDRSTDTQYF. For the CDR3, the DNA is TGTGCCAGCAGCTTGCGGGACAGGAGCACAGATACGCAGTATTTT.

There are many counts of this clone. V usage is TRBV5-5 and J usage is TRBJ2-1; D is uncertain. The CDR3 extends over 14 amino acids. V dropped 4 bases and J dropped 5 bases, with 13 bases sitting between them. CDR1 and CDR2 from the germline V gene are SGHKS and YYEKEE (reference sequence). The CDR3 DNA reads TGTGCCAGCAGCCCCTATTCCTTCGACAATGAGCAGTTCTTC. This sequence encodes CASSPYSFDNEQFF.

The chain recombines TRBV7-3 with TRBJ2-3; 9 positions match TRBD2. The CDR3 contains 14 residues. With V trimmed by 4 bases and J by 1 base, 0 bases remained unmatched. Germline CDR1 SGHTA, CDR2 FQGTGA. CDR3 in DNA: TGTGCCAGCAGCTCTAGCGGGGGCACAGATACGCAGTATTTT. Translation gives CASSSSGGTDTQYF.

V is TRBV29-1 and J is TRBJ1-4; the D gene is possibly TRBD1 (5 bases). CDR3 size: 11 residues. V lost 1 base to trimming and J lost 10 bases, with 7 bases between them. The germline V gene has CDR1 SQVTM and CDR2 ANQGSEA. CDR3 nucleotides: TGCAGCGTTGAAGGCGGGGGAAAACTGTTTTTT. Protein product: CSVEGGGKLFF.

V gene TRBV4-1 combines with J gene TRBJ1-2, with a weak D call TRBD1 (6 bases). The V end was cut by 1 base, the J end by 4 bases, with 10 bases between. Germline V gene lookup returns CDR1 MGHRA and CDR2 YSYEKL. The CDR3 has 14 residues. For the CDR3, the DNA is TGCGCCAGCAGCCAAGTAAGGGGGTCCTATGGCTACACCTTC. Protein sequence: CASSQVRGSYGYTF.

The V call is TRBV2, the J call TRBJ2-1; 7 nucleotides line up with TRBD2. Germline V gives CDR1 SNHLY, CDR2 FYNNEI. V shed 6 bases, J shed 14 bases, and the junction held 4 bases outside the gene matches. This CDR3 contains 10 residues. CDR3 sequence (DNA): TGTGCCAGCAGGCAGGGAGGGGAGTTCTTC. Its protein product is CASRQGGEFF.

This clone was seen only a few times. This chain links TRBV28 with TRBJ2-2; D could derive from TRBD1 or TRBD2 (5 bases each). This CDR3 has 16 amino acids. Germline V CDR1 and CDR2: MDHEN, SYDVKM. With 5 bases removed from V and 7 bases from J, the gap between germline ends came to 20 bases. The CDR3 is CASSPLGTSGIGELFF. In nucleotides, the CDR3 is TGTGCCAGCAGTCCTCTCGGGACCTCAGGCATCGGGGAGCTGTTTTTT. The full variable domain, in which reference TRBV28 and TRBJ2-2 provide the parts outside the CDR3, is DVKVTQSSRYLVKRTGEKVFLECVQDMDHENMFWYRQDPGLGLRLIYFSYDVKMKEKGDIPEGYSVSREKKERFSLILESASTNQTSMYLCASSPLGTSGIGELFFGEGSRLTVL.

This clone was seen only a few times. The gene calls are TRBV30 and TRBJ1-4; unclear D gene. Per germline, CDR1 GTSNPN and CDR2 SVGIG (reference sequence). The CDR3 sequence is 14 residues long. With 2 bases removed from V and 0 bases from J, the gap between germline ends came to 7 bases. Here the CDR3 reads CAWSRPATNEKLFF. CDR3 DNA: TGTGCCTGGAGTAGGCCAGCAACTAATGAAAAACTGTTTTTT. The full variable domain, in which reference TRBV30 and TRBJ1-4 provide the parts outside the CDR3, is SQTIHQWPATLVQPVGSPLSLECTVEGTSNPNLYWYRQAAGRGLQLLFYSVGIGQISSEVPQNLSASRPQDRQFILSSKKLLLSDSGFYLCAWSRPATNEKLFFGSGTQLSVL.

This chain joins TRBV11-2 and TRBJ2-5, with TRBD1 identical over 10 bases. The germline CDR1 and CDR2 sequences are SGHAT and FQNNGV. The CDR3 length is 17 residues. After removal of 5 bases from V and 0 bases from J, the junction contained 9 bases not matched to a gene. CDR3 nucleotide sequence: TGTGCCAGCAGCCACCGGGACAGGGGCGAAAACCAAGAGACCCAGTACTTC. It specifies CASSHRDRGENQETQYF.

There are a few counts of this clone. J is TRBJ1-2 and V is TRBV7-2; 7 bases are shared with TRBD1. This CDR3 has 12 amino acids. Germline CDR1 and CDR2: SGHTA and FQGNSA. V lost 4 bases, J lost 8 bases, and 4 bases stayed unmatched. CDR3 DNA: TGTGCCAGCAGCTCAGGGGGTTTGGGCTACACCTTC. This encodes CASSSGGLGYTF.

The genes are TRBV27 and TRBJ1-2, with TRBD1 as a possible D gene (5 bases). Germline V gene sequence: CDR1 MNHEY, CDR2 SMNVEV (reference sequence). V gave up 6 bases and J gave up 7 bases, with 21 bases separating them. The CDR3 runs 15 residues. The CDR3 protein is CASSRSGKQYGGYTF. In DNA, the CDR3 is TGTGCCAGCAGCAGATCAGGGAAGCAATATGGTGGCTACACCTTC.

This clone occurred once. The chain links TRBV30 to TRBJ1-2; 8 nucleotides line up with TRBD1. V lost 8 bases, J lost 8 bases, and 7 bases stayed unmatched. Germline CDR1 reads GTSNPN; CDR2 reads SVGIG (reference sequence). The length of the CDR3 is 11 residues. Here the CDR3 DNA reads TGTGCCCACATACAGGGGGACGGCTACACCTTC. Its protein is CAHIQGDGYTF.

As concerns this clone: This CDR3 is also generated by other DNA sequences in the sample. The chain recombines TRBV9 with TRBJ1-2; 9 bases agree with TRBD1. Germline CDR1 SGDLS, CDR2 YYNGEE. V shed 0 bases and J 2 bases; nucleotides not matched to a gene: 2. This CDR3 contains 15 residues. Here the CDR3 reads CASSVGTGANYGYTF. For the CDR3, the DNA is TGTGCCAGCAGCGTAGGGACAGGGGCCAACTATGGCTACACCTTC.

This clone was seen only a few times. This chain uses TRBV27 with TRBJ1-6; TRBD1 agrees at 10 bases. CDR1 MNHEY and CDR2 SMNVEV come from the germline V gene (reference sequence). The V segment lost 5 bases and the J segment 10 bases; nucleotides outside the gene matches: 5. The CDR3 contains 14 residues. The DNA for the CDR3 is TGTGCCAGCAGTCAAACGACAGGGGGCTCACCCCTCCACTTT. Translation gives CASSQTTGGSPLHF.